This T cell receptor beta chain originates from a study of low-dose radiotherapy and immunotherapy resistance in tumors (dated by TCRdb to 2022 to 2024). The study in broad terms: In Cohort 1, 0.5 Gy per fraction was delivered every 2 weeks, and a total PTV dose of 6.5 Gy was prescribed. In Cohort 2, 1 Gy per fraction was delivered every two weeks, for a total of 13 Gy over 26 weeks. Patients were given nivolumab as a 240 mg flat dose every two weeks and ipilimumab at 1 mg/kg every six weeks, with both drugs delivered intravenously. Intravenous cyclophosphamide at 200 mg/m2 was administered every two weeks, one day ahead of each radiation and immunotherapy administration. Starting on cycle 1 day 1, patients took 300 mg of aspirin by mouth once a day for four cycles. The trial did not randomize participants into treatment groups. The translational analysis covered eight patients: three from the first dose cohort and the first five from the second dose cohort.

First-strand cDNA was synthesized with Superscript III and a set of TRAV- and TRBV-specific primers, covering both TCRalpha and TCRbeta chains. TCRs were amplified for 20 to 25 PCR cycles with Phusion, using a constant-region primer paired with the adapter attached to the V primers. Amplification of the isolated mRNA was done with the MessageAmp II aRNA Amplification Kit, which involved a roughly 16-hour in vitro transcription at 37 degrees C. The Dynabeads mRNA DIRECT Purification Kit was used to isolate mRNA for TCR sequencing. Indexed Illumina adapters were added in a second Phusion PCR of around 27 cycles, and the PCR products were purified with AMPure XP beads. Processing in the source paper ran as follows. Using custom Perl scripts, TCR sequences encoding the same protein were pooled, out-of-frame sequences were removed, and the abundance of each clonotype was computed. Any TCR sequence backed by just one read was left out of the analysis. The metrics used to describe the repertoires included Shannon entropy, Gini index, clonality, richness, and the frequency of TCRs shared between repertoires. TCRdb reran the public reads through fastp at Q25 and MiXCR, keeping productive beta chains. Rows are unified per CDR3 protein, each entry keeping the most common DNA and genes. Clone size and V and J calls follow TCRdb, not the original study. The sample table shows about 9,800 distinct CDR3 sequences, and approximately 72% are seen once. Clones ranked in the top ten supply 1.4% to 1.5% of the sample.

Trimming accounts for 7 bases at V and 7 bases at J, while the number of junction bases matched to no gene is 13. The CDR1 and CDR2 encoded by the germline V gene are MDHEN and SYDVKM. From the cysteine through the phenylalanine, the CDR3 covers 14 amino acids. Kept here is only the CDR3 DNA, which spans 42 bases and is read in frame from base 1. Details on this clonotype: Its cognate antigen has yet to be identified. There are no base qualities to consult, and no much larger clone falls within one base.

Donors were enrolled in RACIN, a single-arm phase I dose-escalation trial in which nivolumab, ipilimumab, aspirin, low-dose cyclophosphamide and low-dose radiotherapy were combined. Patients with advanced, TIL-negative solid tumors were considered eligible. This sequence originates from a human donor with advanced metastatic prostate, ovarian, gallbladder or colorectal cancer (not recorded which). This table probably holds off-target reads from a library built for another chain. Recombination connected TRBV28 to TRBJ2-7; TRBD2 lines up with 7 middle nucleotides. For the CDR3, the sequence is CASTGRITGGEQYF. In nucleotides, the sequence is TGTGCCAGCACCGGGAGGATAACTGGGGGAGAGCAGTACTTC.